This T cell receptor (beta chain) was identified during a study of memory CD4+ T cells and cytomegalovirus serostatus. A few counts support this clone. Its antigen is as yet unknown. Single viable CD3+CD4+CD8-CD45RO+ cells were sorted as the memory CD4+ T cells. Serostatus was set by detecting CMV pp150, pp28, p38, p52 IgG. Study results and caveats: 67 of 164 known CMV-associated TCRbeta sequences appeared in CD4+ memory.

Sequencing was performed with immunoSEQ multiplex PCR; in TCRdb, only in-frame clones are kept and a portion is missing. Of about 59,000 clones listed, roughly 77% were seen once; the top ten hold 0.8% to 1.2%. The sample taken for sequencing was memory CD4+ T cells from blood. The clonotype was recovered from an adult in good health and CMV-seronegative.

CDR3 sequence: CASSIGGLGRTTREQYF. DNA of the CDR3: TGTGCCAGTAGTATAGGAGGTTTGGGGCGGACCACTCGTGAGCAGTACTTC. The chain joins TRBV19 to TRBJ2-7; a weak D match, TRBD1 (5 bases). V lost 1 base and J lost 7, with 23 bases in between. The CDR3 is 17 amino acids. Germline V gene lookup returns CDR1 LNHDA and CDR2 SQIVND (reference sequence).